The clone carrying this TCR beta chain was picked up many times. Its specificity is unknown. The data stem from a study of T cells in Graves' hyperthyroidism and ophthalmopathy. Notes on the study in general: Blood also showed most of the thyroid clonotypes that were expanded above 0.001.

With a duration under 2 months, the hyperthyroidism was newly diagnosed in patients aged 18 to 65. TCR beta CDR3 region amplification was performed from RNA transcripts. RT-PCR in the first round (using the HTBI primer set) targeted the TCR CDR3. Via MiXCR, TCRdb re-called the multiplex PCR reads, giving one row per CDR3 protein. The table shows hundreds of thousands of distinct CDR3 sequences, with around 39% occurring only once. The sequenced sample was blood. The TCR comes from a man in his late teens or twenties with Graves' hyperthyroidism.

CDR3 DNA: TGTGCCAGCAGTGAGGGGGGACTAGCGGTCCAAGAGACCCAGTACTTC. Translation gives CASSEGGLAVQETQYF. The V gene is TRBV25-1, the J gene TRBJ2-5, with 11 bases lining up with TRBD2. The CDR3 has 16 residues. With V trimmed by 3 bases and J by 1 base, 4 bases remained unmatched. CDR1 is MGHDK, CDR2 SYGVNS, per germline.